A single sample gave rise to the 16 T cell receptor beta chains below, sequenced in a study of blood T cell repertoires in COVID-19. Some clones are missing from TCRdb's copy, which holds only in-frame ones; the method was immunoSEQ multiplex PCR. The repertoire holds some 70,000 clones, with 90% as singletons. Sequences were obtained from peripheral blood. Every receptor here comes from a woman older than 75 with active COVID-19.

This clone was observed a handful of times. The V gene is TRBV27, the J gene TRBJ1-2; D is unclear. Germline V gene sequence: CDR1 MNHEY, CDR2 SMNVEV (reference sequence). Trimming removed 5 bases at V and 7 bases at J, with 17 bases between. This CDR3 comprises 14 residues. CDR3 region: CASSPGNLRVGYTF. The CDR3 region has the DNA TGTGCCAGCAGTCCCGGGAATCTTAGGGTTGGCTACACCTTC.

The chain employs TRBV28 and TRBJ1-3, with 7 bases lining up with TRBD1. Per the germline V gene, CDR1 is MDHEN and CDR2 is SYDVKM. V was clipped by 5 bases and J by 4 bases; unmatched bases: 11. This CDR3 spans 16 amino acids. CDR3 DNA sequence: TGTGCCAGCAGTCAACAGGGGTCCGCGGCAGGAAACACCATATATTTT. Translating it yields CASSQQGSAAGNTIYF.

This sequence joins TRBV18 and TRBJ2-3, with TRBD2 matching over 8 bases. Germline V CDR1 and CDR2: KGHSH, LQKENI. Trimming removed 3 bases from V and 6 bases from J; junction bases left unmatched: 8. This CDR3 has 15 residues. The CDR3 here is CASSPMTGGWDTQYF. Written as DNA, the CDR3 is TGTGCCAGCTCACCGATGACGGGAGGGTGGGATACGCAGTATTTT.

The chain combines TRBV27 with TRBJ1-1; 12 bases line up with TRBD1. The CDR3 length is 15 residues. The junction had 1 base not matched to a gene; V was cut back by 2 bases and J by 3 bases. From germline, CDR1 is MNHEY and CDR2 SMNVEV (reference sequence). CDR3: CASSLGTGGYTEAFF. CDR3 sequence (DNA): TGTGCCAGCAGTTTAGGGACAGGGGGCTACACTGAAGCTTTCTTT.

This clone came up a few times. This chain links TRBV19 with TRBJ2-3; tentatively, D is TRBD2 (7 bases). Germline CDR1 and CDR2: LNHDA and SQIVND (reference sequence). Trimming took 5 bases from V and 2 from J, leaving 17 bases between them. This CDR3 is 16 amino acids long. CDR3 bases: TGTGCCAGTAGTCCTCAAGCGGGACACATCACAGATACGCAGTATTTT. Amino acid sequence: CASSPQAGHITDTQYF.

The chain couples TRBV7-2 to TRBJ2-7; the match to TRBD1 covers 7 bases. J was trimmed by 1 base and V by 4 bases; bases with no gene match: 7. Germline V CDR1 and CDR2: SGHTA, FQGNSA. This CDR3 has 15 amino acids. The CDR3 is CASSSTGAQSYEQYF. The CDR3 nucleotides are TGTGCCAGCAGCTCAACAGGGGCCCAGTCCTACGAGCAGTACTTC.

The chain links TRBV7-9 to TRBJ2-4, with TRBD1 matching over 10 bases. This CDR3 has 18 amino acids. Germline V gene sequence: CDR1 SEHNR, CDR2 FQNEAQ (reference sequence). V was pared by 5 bases and J by 0 bases, with 10 bases of the junction left unmatched. The CDR3: CASSTDRGLDLAKNIQYF. CDR3 nucleotide sequence: TGTGCCAGCAGCACTGACAGGGGGCTGGATCTAGCCAAAAACATTCAGTACTTC.

The chain carries TRBV11-2 and TRBJ1-3; 7 bases match TRBD1. With V trimmed by 5 bases and J by 0 bases, 16 bases remained unmatched. Germline CDR1 and CDR2: SGHAT and FQNNGV. The CDR3 runs to 19 residues. In nucleotides, the CDR3 is TGTGCCAGCAGCCCAGCCCTGGGACAGTCCCGCGACTCTGGAAACACCATATATTTT. Translation: CASSPALGQSRDSGNTIYF.

This chain uses TRBV13 with TRBJ2-1, with 11 nucleotides matching TRBD2. Germline V gene sequence: CDR1 PRHDT, CDR2 FYEKMQ (reference sequence). The CDR3 covers 15 residues. The trim removed 5 bases at V and 7 bases at J, leaving 7 bases unmatched. CDR3 nucleotide sequence: TGTGCCAGCAGCCCCCGACTAGCGGGGCGGAATGAGCAGTTCTTC. Amino acid sequence: CASSPRLAGRNEQFF.

This chain links TRBV6-1 with TRBJ2-2; possibly TRBD2 for D (5 bases). Deletions cut 4 bases from V and 0 bases from J, with 12 bases between. This CDR3 is built from 16 residues. CDR1 and CDR2 (germline): MNHNS, SASEGT. The CDR3 region has the DNA TGTGCCAGCAGTGGCCGCGGAGGTACGAACACCGGGGAGCTGTTTTTT. Translation gives CASSGRGGTNTGELFF.

The chain uses TRBV19 and TRBJ2-2, with a weak D call TRBD2 (5 bases). The CDR3 sequence is 13 residues long. CDR1 and CDR2 (germline): LNHDA, SQIVND (reference sequence). The V end was cut by 7 bases, the J end by 1 base, with 7 bases between. The CDR3 DNA sequence: TGTGCCAGTATCCGGGGGAACACCGGGGAGCTGTTTTTT. Translating it yields CASIRGNTGELFF.

The rearrangement uses TRBV28 and TRBJ2-1, with D maybe TRBD2 (5 bases). The CDR3 extends over 16 amino acids. Germline V lookup: CDR1 MDHEN, CDR2 SYDVKM. Trimming shortened V by 2 bases and J by 9 bases, and 20 bases separated the two germline ends. Here the CDR3 reads CASSLMWERGKVEQFF. The CDR3 nucleotides are TGTGCCAGCAGTTTAATGTGGGAGCGAGGGAAGGTTGAGCAGTTCTTC.

This clone was picked up a small number of times. This rearrangement joins TRBV2 to TRBJ1-2, with D unresolved. Germline V CDR1 and CDR2: SNHLY, FYNNEI. Deletions cut 6 bases from V and 2 bases from J, with 13 bases between. The CDR3 sequence is 14 residues long. DNA of the CDR3: TGTGCCAGCAGCCCATTATCCGGGAACTATGGCTACACCTTC. Translated, it gives CASSPLSGNYGYTF.

The gene calls are TRBV12-5 and TRBJ2-3; D is undetermined. Per germline, CDR1 LGHNT and CDR2 FRNRAP. The V gene lost 7 bases and the J gene lost 4 bases, with 9 bases spanning the gap. This CDR3 is built from 12 residues. The CDR3: CASANEADTQYF. In DNA form, the CDR3 reads TGTGCTAGTGCGAACGAGGCAGATACGCAGTATTTT.

The chain couples TRBV7-8 to TRBJ2-7, with 9 bases lining up with TRBD2. This CDR3 region has 14 residues. The V segment lost 2 bases and the J segment 2 bases; nucleotides outside the gene matches: 1. CDR1 SGHVS and CDR2 FQNEAQ come from the germline V gene. CDR3 sequence reads: CASSLLAGAYEQYF. In DNA, the CDR3 is TGTGCCAGCAGCTTATTAGCGGGGGCCTACGAGCAGTACTTC.

For this clone: In the same sample, other DNA sequences code for this CDR3. The chain recombines TRBV7-3 with TRBJ2-2; D uncertain. The CDR3 is 14 residues long. Germline V lookup: CDR1 SGHTA, CDR2 FQGTGA. V lost 1 base to trimming and J lost 2 bases, with 5 bases between them. This CDR3 reads CASSLIRNTGELFF. In DNA form, the CDR3 reads TGTGCCAGCAGCTTAATCAGAAACACCGGGGAGCTGTTTTTT.